The rows below give T cell receptor beta chains drawn from one sample of a study of CD8 T cells in ankylosing spondylitis. TCRdb re-called the 5' RACE reads through MiXCR, storing one row per CDR3 protein. Here the sample spans roughly 200,000 distinct CDR3 sequences, 9.5% to 15% being singletons. Sequenced sample: blood, either unsorted or a sorted T cell fraction (not recorded which). The receptor source for this set is a male donor with ankylosing spondylitis or in good health (not recorded which). CDR3s include the opening cysteine and the closing phenylalanine or tryptophan. The D gene is left open where the match is weak. Not every row has a clone size; where given, it reads once, few, many or a size class.

J gene,D gene,V gene,clone size,CDR3 DNA,CDR3 protein
TRBJ2-3,TRBD2,TRBV7-2,NA,TGTGCCAGCAGCCCTCTTTCGGCGGGAGTGGGAGATACGCAGTATTTT,CASSPLSAGVGDTQYF
TRBJ2-5,NA,TRBV2,NA,TGTGCCAGCAGCGAGGGGGGACTATACCAAGAGACCCAGTACTTC,CASSEGGLYQETQYF
TRBJ2-7,NA,TRBV7-9,few,TGTGCCAGCAGCTTAGTATGGCAGGGAGCATCCTACGAGCAGTACTTC,CASSLVWQGASYEQYF
TRBJ2-7,NA,TRBV6-5,NA,TGTGCCAGCAGTTACTCTAGCGGAACTACCTACGAGCAGTACTTC,CASSYSSGTTYEQYF
TRBJ2-1,NA,TRBV27,few,TGTGCCAGCAGTTTTCGAGGTAGCGAGCAGTTCTTC,CASSFRGSEQFF
TRBJ2-5,TRBD2,TRBV11-1,NA,TGTGCCAGCAGGGTACACGCGGGGAGTATAGCGGGAGACAGAGAGACCCAGTACTTC,CASRVHAGSIAGDRETQYF
TRBJ2-1,NA,TRBV5-1,NA,TGCGCCAGCAGCTTGGAGGCAGGGATGTTGAATGAGCAGTTCTTC,CASSLEAGMLNEQFF
TRBJ2-1,TRBD2,TRBV12-3/TRBV12-4,NA,TGTGCCAGCAGTCTGGAGACTAGCGGGGGGCGGGATGAGCAGTTCTTC,CASSLETSGGRDEQFF
TRBJ2-1,TRBD2,TRBV12-5,few,TGTGCTAGTGGTTGGGGACTAGCGGGAGTCGATGACAATGAGCAGTTCTTC,CASGWGLAGVDDNEQFF
TRBJ1-1,NA,TRBV27,few,TGTGCCAGCAGTTTATATGGGGCGGGCATGAACACTGAAGCTTTCTTT,CASSLYGAGMNTEAFF
TRBJ2-1,NA,TRBV6-1,few,TGTGCCAGCAGTCCATTTCGAGGGGCCTACAATGAGCAGTTCTTC,CASSPFRGAYNEQFF
TRBJ2-1,NA,TRBV5-4,few,TGTGCCAGCAGCTTGGAAGGAGGAGTTGAGCAGTTCTTC,CASSLEGGVEQFF
TRBJ2-7,NA,TRBV25-1,many,TGTGCCAGCAGTGAATCCAACAGCAACTCCTCCTACGAGCAGTACTTC,CASSESNSNSSYEQYF
TRBJ2-1,TRBD2,TRBV20-1,few,TGCAGTGCTCCTACTAGCGGTTACAATGAGCAGTTCTTC,CSAPTSGYNEQFF
TRBJ2-7,TRBD2,TRBV4-1,few,TGCGCCAGCAGCCACACTAGCGGGGGAGATTACGAGCAGTACTTC,CASSHTSGGDYEQYF
TRBJ1-1,NA,TRBV29-1,few,TGCAGCGTTGGGGCCAGTCTCATGAACACTGAAGCTTTCTTT,CSVGASLMNTEAFF
TRBJ1-1,TRBD1,TRBV25-1,few,TGTGCCAGCAGTGCGTTAGACAGCCGGGACAGGGGGCTGAGGGGAACTGAAGCTTTCTTT,CASSALDSRDRGLRGTEAFF
TRBJ2-1,NA,TRBV4-1,NA,TGCGCCAGCAGCCAAGATTCGGTTCTGGAGCACAATGAGCAGTTCTTC,CASSQDSVLEHNEQFF
TRBJ1-5,TRBD1,TRBV12-3/TRBV12-4,many,TGTGCCAGCAGACCGGGACAGGGGGACCTTAGCAATCAGCCCCAGCATTTT,CASRPGQGDLSNQPQHF
TRBJ2-3,NA,TRBV12-3/TRBV12-4,NA,TGTGCCAGCGGGCCAGGTCGAGCAGATACGCAGTATTTT,CASGPGRADTQYF
TRBJ2-3,TRBD2,TRBV5-5,many,TGTGCCAGCAGTTTCGGACTAGCGGGGAGCACAAATACGCAGTATTTT,CASSFGLAGSTNTQYF
TRBJ1-5,TRBD1,TRBV20-1,few,TGCAGTGCTACGGAGGACAGGTACAACAATCAGCCCCAGCATTTT,CSATEDRYNNQPQHF
TRBJ2-7,TRBD2,TRBV4-1,few,TGCGCCAGCAGGCCAATTAGCGGGAGGGCAGAGCAGTACTTC,CASRPISGRAEQYF
TRBJ2-2,NA,TRBV5-1,NA,TGCGCCAGCAGCCACAGGGAGTCGGGCGGGGAGCTGTTTTTT,CASSHRESGGELFF
TRBJ1-1,NA,TRBV5-5,NA,TGTGCCAGCAGCAAGGACGGCACTGAAGCTTTCTTT,CASSKDGTEAFF
TRBJ2-1,TRBD2,TRBV7-9,NA,TGTGCCAGCAGCCCTACTAGCGTCAGCTCCTACAATGAGCAGTTCTTC,CASSPTSVSSYNEQFF
TRBJ2-3,TRBD2,TRBV11-2,NA,TGTGCCAGCAGCCCAAGGACTAGCGGGGGGGTGGATACGCAGTATTTT,CASSPRTSGGVDTQYF
TRBJ2-2,NA,TRBV29-1,NA,TGCAGCGTTGAAGAGAGTCGGCGCGGAAACACCGGGGAGCTGTTTTTT,CSVEESRRGNTGELFF
TRBJ1-5,TRBD1,TRBV4-2,NA,TGTGCCAGCAGCCAAGAAGGGACAGGGGGCAATCAGCCCCAGCATTTT,CASSQEGTGGNQPQHF
TRBJ2-1,NA,TRBV29-1,NA,TGCAGCGTCGAGTTTAAGGGACATGAGCAGTTCTTC,CSVEFKGHEQFF
TRBJ2-2,TRBD1,TRBV29-1,many,TGCAGCGTTGAGGACAGGGACCACACCGGGGAGCTGTTTTTT,CSVEDRDHTGELFF
TRBJ2-5,NA,TRBV7-9,few,TGTGCCAGCAGCTTAGCTCCAGGCCGAGAGACCCAGTACTTC,CASSLAPGRETQYF
TRBJ2-2,NA,TRBV20-1,few,TGCAGTGCGAGATGGGGGGTCGACACCGGGGAGCTGTTTTTT,CSARWGVDTGELFF
TRBJ1-5,NA,TRBV6-2/TRBV6-3,NA,TGTGCCAGCAGTTCCCTGAGTCGGGAAGATGGCAATCAGCCCCAGCATTTT,CASSSLSREDGNQPQHF
TRBJ2-4,NA,TRBV3-1,NA,TGTGCCAGCAGCTCGTCGGGGGCCTTTGACATTCAGTACTTC,CASSSSGAFDIQYF
TRBJ2-1,TRBD2,TRBV3-1,few,TGTGCCAGCAGCCAAGATCGGGTCACTAGCGGGAGGGACAATGAGCAGTTCTTC,CASSQDRVTSGRDNEQFF
TRBJ2-5,NA,TRBV25-1,many,TGTGCCAGCAGTCCGATGGGAAAGACCCAGTACTTC,CASSPMGKTQYF
TRBJ2-7,NA,TRBV7-6,NA,TGTGCCAGCAGCTTAGCGGGAACCGACGAGCAGTACTTC,CASSLAGTDEQYF
TRBJ2-7,TRBD1,TRBV20-1,NA,TGCAGTGCTAGAGACTCCGGGACAGTATATGAGCAGTACTTC,CSARDSGTVYEQYF
TRBJ2-1,TRBD2,TRBV24-1,few,TGTGCCACCAGTGATTCTGGACTAGCGGGAGGGAATGAGCAGTTCTTC,CATSDSGLAGGNEQFF
TRBJ2-2,NA,TRBV5-1,few,TGCGCCAGCAGCTTGAGTAGACCGAACACCGGGGAGCTGTTTTTT,CASSLSRPNTGELFF
TRBJ2-1,TRBD2,TRBV11-2,few,TGTGCCAGCAGCTCCAGTTGGGCTAGCGGGAGTTCTGGTGAGCAGTTCTTC,CASSSSWASGSSGEQFF
TRBJ2-5,NA,TRBV7-9,few,TGTGCCAGCAGCAAGTTACGGGAGACCCAGTACTTC,CASSKLRETQYF
TRBJ2-7,NA,TRBV29-1,NA,TGCAGCGTTGAAGACAGGGTCTCCTACGAGCAGTACTTC,CSVEDRVSYEQYF
TRBJ1-2,NA,TRBV5-1,many,TGCGCCAGCAGCCATGACACATACTATGGCTACACCTTC,CASSHDTYYGYTF
TRBJ2-1,NA,TRBV4-1,NA,TGCGCCAGCAGCCAAGGCGGGCTATTAGCGTCCCAGGCCAATGAGCAGTTCTTC,CASSQGGLLASQANEQFF
TRBJ1-1,NA,TRBV20-1,few,TGCAGTGCTAGACGAAGGCAACGGGACACTGAAGCTTTCTTT,CSARRRQRDTEAFF
TRBJ2-1,NA,TRBV6-2/TRBV6-3,NA,TGTGCCAGCAGTTACACACCGGGACTCAGCTCCTACAATGAGCAGTTCTTC,CASSYTPGLSSYNEQFF
TRBJ1-4,NA,TRBV9,many,TGTGCCAGCAGCGCGGGGGGAGCAACTAATGAAAAACTGTTTTTT,CASSAGGATNEKLFF
TRBJ2-7,NA,TRBV4-2,few,TGTGCCAGCAGCCAAGATAACAATGCCTACGAGCAGTACTTC,CASSQDNNAYEQYF
TRBJ2-6,NA,TRBV11-1,few,TGTGCCAGCAGCTTTCACGGGACGGGCCTTACGGGGGCCAACGTCCTGACTTTC,CASSFHGTGLTGANVLTF
TRBJ2-5,NA,TRBV20-1,NA,TGCAGTGCTAGAGCTATGGCAGAGTACCAAGAGACCCAGTACTTC,CSARAMAEYQETQYF
TRBJ2-1,NA,TRBV2,once,TGTGCCAGCAGTGTTTGGGACACCTTCTCCTACAATGAGCAGTTCTTC,CASSVWDTFSYNEQFF
TRBJ2-3,NA,TRBV27,NA,TGTGCCAGCAGTTTCCAGCGGACCACAGATACGCAGTATTTT,CASSFQRTTDTQYF
TRBJ1-6,NA,TRBV27,few,TGTGCCAGCAGTATTACCGAAGGGAATTCACCCCTCCACTTT,CASSITEGNSPLHF